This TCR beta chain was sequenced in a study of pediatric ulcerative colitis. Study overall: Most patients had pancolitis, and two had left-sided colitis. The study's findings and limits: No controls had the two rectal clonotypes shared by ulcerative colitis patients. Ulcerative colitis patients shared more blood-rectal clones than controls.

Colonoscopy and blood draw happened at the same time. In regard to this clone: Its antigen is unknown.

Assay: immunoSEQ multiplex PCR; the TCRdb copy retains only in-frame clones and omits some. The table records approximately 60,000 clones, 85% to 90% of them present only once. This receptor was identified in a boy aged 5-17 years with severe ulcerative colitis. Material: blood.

The CDR3 DNA reads as TGTGCCAGCAGCTCGACGACGACAGTTAACACTGAAGCTTTCTTT. It specifies CASSSTTTVNTEAFF. The V gene is TRBV11-2, the J gene TRBJ1-1; TRBD1 is a possible D gene (5 bases). The V gene's germline CDR1 is SGHAT and CDR2 FQNNGV. The CDR3 has 15 amino acids. V was clipped by 4 bases and J by 2 bases, with 14 bases between them.